Listed below are T cell receptor beta chains from one sample, sequenced in a study of cytomegalovirus exposure and HLA in healthy donors. The protocol was immunoSEQ multiplex PCR, while the TCRdb copy is restricted to in-frame clones and leaves out a portion. The sample consists of 130,000 or so clones, around four fifths of them appearing once. Sequencing was performed on PBMCs. The receptor set was obtained from a female donor in good health and CMV-seronegative. CDR3s include the opening cysteine and the closing phenylalanine or tryptophan. Each record gives: V gene, clone size, D gene, J gene, CDR3 DNA, CDR3 protein. A D gene is named only where the DNA matches it firmly. Expanded clones get a size class; other rows say once, few or many, or leave the size out.

v_gene: TRBV27
abundance: NA
d_gene: TRBD2
j_gene: TRBJ2-2
CDR3nt: TGTGCCACCTCCAGGTCGACTAGCGGGAGATGGGAGCTGTTTTTT
CDR3aa: CATSRSTSGRWELFF

v_gene: TRBV28
abundance: NA
d_gene: NA
j_gene: TRBJ1-6
CDR3nt: TGTGCCAGCAGTCCGGGGGACAATTCACCCCTCCACTTT
CDR3aa: CASSPGDNSPLHF

v_gene: TRBV29-1
abundance: NA
d_gene: NA
j_gene: TRBJ2-1
CDR3nt: TGCAGCGCACGGTCAGGATACAATGAGCAGTTCTTC
CDR3aa: CSARSGYNEQFF

v_gene: TRBV7-9
abundance: NA
d_gene: NA
j_gene: TRBJ1-6
CDR3nt: TGTGCCAGCAGCTTAGCCGCGAATTCACCCCTCCACTTT
CDR3aa: CASSLAANSPLHF

v_gene: TRBV19
abundance: NA
d_gene: NA
j_gene: TRBJ1-5
CDR3nt: TGTGCCAGTAGTGGCAGGGGATTCAATCAGCCCCAGCATTTT
CDR3aa: CASSGRGFNQPQHF

v_gene: TRBV2
abundance: NA
d_gene: TRBD1
j_gene: TRBJ2-6
CDR3nt: TGTGCCAGCACCCCCGGGTTGGGACAGGGTGCTGGGGCCAACGTCCTGACTTTC
CDR3aa: CASTPGLGQGAGANVLTF

v_gene: TRBV7-9
abundance: NA
d_gene: TRBD1
j_gene: TRBJ1-2
CDR3nt: TGTGCCAGCAGCTGGGACAGGCTCTATGGCTACACCTTC
CDR3aa: CASSWDRLYGYTF

v_gene: TRBV7-8
abundance: NA
d_gene: TRBD1
j_gene: TRBJ1-5
CDR3nt: TGTGCCAGCAGCCCCCGGTCAGGGGGCAGCAATCAGCCCCAGCATTTT
CDR3aa: CASSPRSGGSNQPQHF

v_gene: TRBV9
abundance: NA
d_gene: NA
j_gene: TRBJ2-3
CDR3nt: TGTGCCAGCAGCCTCCGACCGGGATTTGGCACAGATACGCAGTATTTT
CDR3aa: CASSLRPGFGTDTQYF

v_gene: TRBV7-2
abundance: NA
d_gene: TRBD2
j_gene: TRBJ2-1
CDR3nt: TGTGCCAGCAGCCGGCGTAGTCCCGGGACTAGCGTATACAATGAGCAGTTCTTC
CDR3aa: CASSRRSPGTSVYNEQFF

v_gene: TRBV28
abundance: few
d_gene: NA
j_gene: TRBJ1-2
CDR3nt: TGTGCCAGCAGTTTAGGGGGCCGCGGCTACACCTTC
CDR3aa: CASSLGGRGYTF

v_gene: TRBV7-3
abundance: NA
d_gene: TRBD2
j_gene: TRBJ2-1
CDR3nt: TGTGCCAGCAGCTCACCGTTAGCGGGAGTCTCGCGGGAGCAGTTCTTC
CDR3aa: CASSSPLAGVSREQFF

v_gene: TRBV28
abundance: NA
d_gene: NA
j_gene: TRBJ2-1
CDR3nt: TGTGCCAGCATCAACTACAATGAGCAGTTCTTC
CDR3aa: CASINYNEQFF

v_gene: TRBV7-8
abundance: NA
d_gene: NA
j_gene: TRBJ1-1
CDR3nt: TGTGCCAGCAGAAATGGGGGGGGCATAGAAGCTTTCTTT
CDR3aa: CASRNGGGIEAFF

v_gene: TRBV11-2
abundance: NA
d_gene: NA
j_gene: TRBJ1-1
CDR3nt: TGTGCCAGCAGGCCCGGACAGAGGAACACTGAAGCTTTCTTT
CDR3aa: CASRPGQRNTEAFF

v_gene: TRBV6-5
abundance: once
d_gene: NA
j_gene: TRBJ2-2
CDR3nt: TGTGCCAGCAAACGGGGGAACACCGGGGAGCTGTTTTTT
CDR3aa: CASKRGNTGELFF

v_gene: TRBV2
abundance: NA
d_gene: NA
j_gene: TRBJ2-3
CDR3nt: TGTGCCAGCAGTGAGAACGGGGGAGATACGCAGTATTTT
CDR3aa: CASSENGGDTQYF

v_gene: TRBV2
abundance: NA
d_gene: NA
j_gene: TRBJ2-5
CDR3nt: TGTGCCAGCAGGGGCGTGGGGTTCTGGGAGCAGTACTTC
CDR3aa: CASRGVGFWEQYF

v_gene: TRBV4-3
abundance: NA
d_gene: NA
j_gene: TRBJ2-1
CDR3nt: TGCGCCAGCAGCCAAGATTCGGACAATGAGCAGTTCTTC
CDR3aa: CASSQDSDNEQFF

v_gene: TRBV19
abundance: NA
d_gene: NA
j_gene: TRBJ1-2
CDR3nt: TGTGCCAGTAGTCCTCTCCCCGAACAGGGTAAGGCGAGCTACACCTTC
CDR3aa: CASSPLPEQGKASYTF

v_gene: TRBV6-4
abundance: NA
d_gene: TRBD2
j_gene: TRBJ2-3
CDR3nt: TGTGCCAGCAGTGACGGGACTAGCAGCACAGATACGCAGTATTTT
CDR3aa: CASSDGTSSTDTQYF

v_gene: TRBV11-2
abundance: NA
d_gene: NA
j_gene: TRBJ2-1
CDR3nt: TGTGCCAGCAGCTTAGACAGGGCCCATGAGCAGTTCTTC
CDR3aa: CASSLDRAHEQFF

v_gene: TRBV6-5
abundance: few
d_gene: TRBD2
j_gene: TRBJ2-7
CDR3nt: TGTGCCAGCAGTTACAGCGGGGGTGAGTCCTACGAGCAGTACTTC
CDR3aa: CASSYSGGESYEQYF

v_gene: TRBV14
abundance: NA
d_gene: NA
j_gene: TRBJ1-1
CDR3nt: TGTGCCAGCAGCCCGCACATGAACACTGAAGCTTTCTTT
CDR3aa: CASSPHMNTEAFF

v_gene: TRBV19
abundance: NA
d_gene: TRBD1
j_gene: TRBJ2-3
CDR3nt: TGTGCCAGTAGTATCGGGACAGGGGCCCTAGATACGCAGTATTTT
CDR3aa: CASSIGTGALDTQYF

v_gene: TRBV7-2
abundance: NA
d_gene: NA
j_gene: TRBJ2-2
CDR3nt: TGTGCCACCCGCACGGAGGCGATGTACGGCGGGGAGCTGTTTTTT
CDR3aa: CATRTEAMYGGELFF

v_gene: TRBV7-9
abundance: NA
d_gene: TRBD2
j_gene: TRBJ2-5
CDR3nt: TGTGCCAGCAGCCCCATCCTAGCGGGAGGGGAGGAGACCCAGTACTTC
CDR3aa: CASSPILAGGEETQYF

v_gene: TRBV5-3
abundance: NA
d_gene: TRBD2
j_gene: TRBJ2-7
CDR3nt: TGTGCCAGAAGCTGGAGGGGACTAGCGGGAGAGCCCTACGAGCAGTACTTC
CDR3aa: CARSWRGLAGEPYEQYF

v_gene: TRBV19
abundance: NA
d_gene: NA
j_gene: TRBJ1-2
CDR3nt: TGTGCCAGTAGTTTCGAGGTTCTTGCCAGCCCCTATGGCTACACCTTC
CDR3aa: CASSFEVLASPYGYTF